This T cell receptor beta chain was captured in a study of CD8 T cells in Susac syndrome (dated by TCRdb to about 2019). About the full investigation: Among the Susac syndrome patients who were sequenced, clinically active disease was present in more than five and clinical remission was observed in 8 or 9. Susac syndrome patients were therapy-naive, on corticosteroids (some also receiving IVIg), or on IVIg alone at blood withdrawal. Whether CD8+ T cell activation and differentiation in Susac syndrome was antigen driven was tested using repertoire sequencing. The study compared CD8+ T cell repertoire clonality among 12 healthy donors, around 14 Susac syndrome patients and 15 multiple sclerosis patients. Here is what the overall study found, with its caveats: In the total CD8+ and CD8+ TEMRA repertoires, 15 to 20 and five Susac-specific public clones, respectively, were identified. CD8+ repertoires in Susac syndrome showed clonal expansion, which was highest in CD8+ TEMRA cells and was greater in clinically active patients than in remitting patients. The number of individuals in the TCR sequencing and HLA analysis was recognized as being relatively small.

The CDR3 measures 16 amino acids from cysteine to phenylalanine. CDR3 DNA only is kept here, 48 bases in frame from base 1. Reading the germline V gene (reference sequence) gives CDR1 GTSNPN and CDR2 SVGIG. The germline V and J ends show losses of 3 bases and 4 bases respectively, and no gene match explains 14 bases of the junction. High-throughput TCR beta sequencing profiled peripheral blood CD8+ and CD4+ T cells from healthy donors, Susac syndrome patients and multiple sclerosis patients. Recently defined diagnostic criteria for definite or probable disease were met by the Susac syndrome patients. Bulk CD8+ and CD4+ T cells were purified by magnetic negative isolation, while CD8+ TEMRA cells were enriched using FACS. Blood was drawn into EDTA tubes, processed within 24 hours, and PBMCs were isolated by density gradient centrifugation. PBMCs intended for TCR sequencing were frozen in liquid nitrogen and were later thawed in a 37 degrees C water bath. Purity of sorted or isolated CD4+, CD8+ and CD8+ TEMRA cells was at least 90%.

With regard to this clonotype: The antigen this receptor binds is unknown. No base quality values were provided; no much bigger clone lies one nucleotide off.

RNA was extracted using the RNeasy kit, and about 0.45 to 1 microgram was reverse transcribed with random hexamers. TCR beta CDR3 regions were amplified with the immunoSEQ multiplex PCR assay covering 54 Vbeta and 13 Jbeta segments. PCR amplification bias was corrected using a synthetic template baseline for primer optimization and computational correction. In the source study's methods: Reads were assigned to V, D and J genes according to IMGT and analyzed in immunoSEQ Analyzer, with only productive sequences retained. Clonality was computed as one minus Shannon entropy normalized by log2 of the number of productive unique sequences. For each patient and control, public and private clones were evaluated among the 100 most prevalent clones. Susac-specific clones were defined as absent from healthy and MS cohorts, roughly 1,100 published viral clones and other ImmuneACCESS disease sequences. The raw public reads went through TCRdb reprocessing: fastp at Q25, MiXCR clone calling, in-frame beta chains kept. Each CDR3 protein appears once, grouped with its most common genes and DNA. TCRdb's processing, not the authors', yielded these V and J calls. This sample holds 95,000 to 150,000 distinct CDR3 sequences; around 94% were observed only once. The leading ten clones occupy 0.25% to 0.3% of the sample.

The source material was CD8+ T cells from PBMCs. The clonotype was recovered from a human donor with Susac syndrome. Recombination joined TRBV30 with TRBJ1-2; TRBD1 agrees with 7 junctional bases. CDR3 protein: CAWRRPRDSKFYGYTF. In nucleotides, the sequence is TGTGCCTGGAGGCGGCCCCGGGACAGTAAATTCTATGGCTACACCTTC.